Shown below are 30 T cell receptor beta chains from a single sample sequenced in a study of control samples from healthy donors and cancer patients. The data were produced by immunoSEQ multiplex PCR, yet TCRdb's version contains in-frame clones alone and is incomplete. The table shows more than 75,000 clones, with over 85% occurring only once. Sequenced sample: PBMCs. The receptors here all came from a woman in her sixties or seventies with head and neck cancer.

In nucleotides, the CDR3 is TGTGCCTGGAAGCCCAACCCGAACACTGAAGCTTTCTTT. It specifies CAWKPNPNTEAFF. This rearrangement joins TRBV30 to TRBJ1-1; D gene ambiguous. The CDR3 runs to 13 residues. Germline V CDR1 and CDR2: GTSNPN, SVGIG (reference sequence). Trimming removed 4 bases from V and 1 base from J, with 10 bases in between. Full variable domain (remainder filled in from reference TRBV30 and TRBJ1-1): SQTIHQWPATLVQPVGSPLSLECTVEGTSNPNLYWYRQAAGRGLQLLFYSVGIGQISSEVPQNLSASRPQDRQFILSSKKLLLSDSGFYLCAWKPNPNTEAFFGQGTRLTVV.

The CDR3 bases are TGTGCCAGCAGTACCCGGGACGCAAATCAGCCCCAGCATTTT. Its protein product is CASSTRDANQPQHF. J is TRBJ1-5 and V is TRBV27; a possible D gene is TRBD1 (5 bases). V was cut by 5 bases and J by 4 bases, with 12 bases left in between. This CDR3 contains 14 residues. Germline assignment: CDR1 MNHEY and CDR2 SMNVEV (reference sequence).

The J gene is TRBJ2-1, the V gene TRBV27, with 9 bases that match TRBD2. The CDR3 spans 17 residues. The germline V gene has CDR1 MNHEY and CDR2 SMNVEV (reference sequence). V shed 5 bases, J shed 0 bases, and the junction held 8 bases outside the gene matches. The CDR3 region is CASSERGLAASYNEQFF. DNA of the CDR3: TGTGCCAGCAGTGAACGGGGACTAGCTGCCTCCTACAATGAGCAGTTCTTC.

V usage is TRBV19 and J usage is TRBJ1-3, with D maybe TRBD1 (5 bases). There are 12 residues in the CDR3. Germline V lookup: CDR1 LNHDA, CDR2 SQIVND (reference sequence). Between the trimmed V and J ends, which lost 2 bases and 12 bases, there was a span of 11 bases. The CDR3 DNA is TGTGCCAGTAGTATAAGGGACGATCTCATATATTTT. Protein: CASSIRDDLIYF.

The chain recombines TRBV5-6 with TRBJ1-6; unclear D gene. Trimming left V 4 bases short and J 6 bases short, with 20 bases between. The CDR3 totals 17 residues. Germline V gene data show CDR1 as SGHDT and CDR2 as YYEEEE. The CDR3 protein is CASSRTPDPRLNSPLHF. The CDR3 DNA follows: TGTGCCAGCAGCCGGACCCCAGACCCCCGCCTTAATTCACCCCTCCACTTT.

The V gene is TRBV12-5, the J gene TRBJ1-5; 11 bases line up with TRBD1. Germline V CDR1 and CDR2: LGHNT, FRNRAP. The CDR3 spans 15 residues. V shed 5 bases and J 5 bases; nucleotides not matched to a gene: 5. The CDR3 DNA sequence: TGTGCTAGTGGTCTGGGACAGGGGGTTGATCAGCCCCAGCATTTT. As protein: CASGLGQGVDQPQHF.

This chain links TRBV4-2 with TRBJ2-7; weak D call: TRBD2 (5 bases). From germline, CDR1 is LGHNA and CDR2 YNFKEQ. Trimming left V 0 bases short and J 3 bases short, with 12 bases between. The length of the CDR3 is 15 residues. This CDR3 reads CASSQDLWENYEQYF. Written as DNA, the CDR3 is TGTGCCAGCAGCCAAGATCTGTGGGAGAACTACGAGCAGTACTTC.

The chain recombines TRBV16 with TRBJ2-1, with no clear D. The CDR3 has 11 amino acids. The V end was cut by 2 bases, the J end by 5 bases, with 1 base between. Germline lookup yields CDR1 KGHSY and CDR2 FQNENV. The CDR3 loop is CASSQDNEQFF. CDR3 coding DNA: TGTGCCAGCAGCCAAGACAATGAGCAGTTCTTC. Full variable domain (remainder filled in from reference TRBV16 and TRBJ2-1): GEEVAQTPKHLVRGEGQKAKLYCAPIKGHSYVFWYQQVLKNEFKFLISFQNENVFDETGMPKERFSAKCLPNSPCSLEIQATKLEDSAVYFCASSQDNEQFFGPGTRLTVL.

This clone was seen just once. The chain carries TRBV9 and TRBJ1-4; D gene ambiguous. Between the trimmed V and J ends, which lost 2 bases and 4 bases, there was a span of 9 bases. Germline V gene data show CDR1 as SGDLS and CDR2 as YYNGEE. The CDR3 runs to 14 residues. The CDR3 coding sequence is TGTGCCAGCAGCGTGGACGGGGTTAATGAAAAACTGTTTTTT. The encoded protein is CASSVDGVNEKLFF. Supplemented by reference TRBV9 and TRBJ1-4, the full variable domain reads DSGVTQTPKHLITATGQRVTLRCSPRSGDLSVYWYQQSLDQGLQFLIQYYNGEERAKGNILERFSAQQFPDLHSELNLSSLELGDSALYFCASSVDGVNEKLFFGSGTQLSVL.

The chain has TRBV7-8 and TRBJ2-1; tentative D call: TRBD2 (6 bases). The CDR3 covers 13 residues. Trimming pared 5 bases from V and 9 bases from J, leaving 14 bases between. Germline V gene lookup returns CDR1 SGHVS and CDR2 FQNEAQ. This CDR3 reads CASSAHPGGEQFF. The CDR3 DNA is TGTGCCAGCAGCGCACATCCCGGGGGTGAGCAGTTCTTC.

The chain couples TRBV29-1 to TRBJ2-2; 11 nucleotides agree with TRBD2. V was pared by 7 bases and J by 1 base, with 2 bases of the junction left unmatched. The CDR3 runs to 14 residues. Germline loops: CDR1 SQVTM, CDR2 ANQGSEA. CDR3 loop: CSGGTSGNTGELFF. DNA for the CDR3: TGCAGCGGAGGGACTAGCGGGAACACCGGGGAGCTGTTTTTT.

The rearrangement links TRBV11-2 to TRBJ2-5; no firm D call. CDR1 is SGHAT and CDR2 is FQNNGV in the germline V gene. V lost 1 base to trimming and J lost 5 bases, with 17 bases between them. The CDR3 contains 16 residues. The CDR3 DNA is TGTGCCAGCAGCTTAGGAGGTCAGAACCTTCTGGAGACCCAGTACTTC. This encodes CASSLGGQNLLETQYF.

The chain has TRBV19 and TRBJ1-1, with D possibly being TRBD1 (6 bases). This CDR3 spans 13 amino acids. Trimming took off 3 bases at V and 10 bases at J, with 15 bases between the two ends. From germline, CDR1 is LNHDA and CDR2 SQIVND (reference sequence). The CDR3, as DNA: TGTGCCAGTAGTATCACGGGGGCTCGGGGAGCTTTCTTT. It encodes CASSITGARGAFF.

In DNA, the CDR3 is TGTGCCAGCAGCTTAGGGTTTTACGCGGGACAAGAGACCCAGTACTTC. Encoded protein: CASSLGFYAGQETQYF. The chain uses TRBV7-2 and TRBJ2-5; perhaps TRBD2 as D (6 bases). CDR1 SGHTA and CDR2 FQGNSA come from the germline V gene. V lost 1 base and J lost 2, with 14 bases in between. The CDR3 is 16 residues long.

This chain joins TRBV9 and TRBJ1-4; weak D call: TRBD1 (5 bases). The germline V and J ends were trimmed by 3 bases and 7 bases, with 13 bases remaining between them. Germline assignment: CDR1 SGDLS and CDR2 YYNGEE. This CDR3 contains 14 residues. The CDR3: CASSGGGWGEKLFF. The CDR3 region has the DNA TGTGCCAGCAGCGGGGGCGGGTGGGGTGAAAAACTGTTTTTT.

The chain employs TRBV28 and TRBJ1-1, with no clear D. The CDR3 has 16 residues. Germline loops: CDR1 MDHEN, CDR2 SYDVKM. V was cut by 7 bases and J by 0 bases, with 18 bases left in between. The chain's CDR3 is CASTSPAASMNTEAFF. DNA of the CDR3: TGTGCCAGCACCTCCCCAGCAGCATCCATGAACACTGAAGCTTTCTTT.

The chain links TRBV10-2 to TRBJ2-7; D is undetermined. The germline CDR1 and CDR2 sequences are WSHSY and SAAADI. V dropped 5 bases and J dropped 3 bases, with 5 bases sitting between them. This CDR3 has 11 amino acids. The CDR3, as DNA: TGCGCCAGCAGTAAGGGCTACGAGCAGTACTTC. It specifies CASSKGYEQYF.

This rearrangement joins TRBV7-2 to TRBJ2-4; D is uncertain. The CDR3 contains 13 residues. V shed 2 bases and J shed 7 bases, with 9 bases lying between them. Germline V gene lookup returns CDR1 SGHTA and CDR2 FQGNSA. CDR3 loop: CASSLWGWNIQYF. The CDR3 region has the DNA TGTGCCAGCAGCTTATGGGGATGGAACATTCAGTACTTC. Drawing the rest from reference TRBV7-2 and TRBJ2-4, the complete variable domain is GAGVSQSPSNKVTEKGKDVELRCDPISGHTALYWYRQSLGQGLEFLIYFQGNSAPDKSGLPSDRFSAERTGGSVSTLTIQRTQQEDSAVYLCASSLWGWNIQYFGAGTRLSVL.

This sequence joins TRBV7-2 and TRBJ2-1; weak D call: TRBD2 (5 bases). The CDR3 is 15 residues long. Germline V gene sequence: CDR1 SGHTA, CDR2 FQGNSA. V was clipped by 2 bases and J by 3 bases, with 11 bases between them. The CDR3 sequence: CASSLSSAGYNEQFF. The CDR3 bases are TGTGCCAGCAGCTTAAGTAGCGCCGGCTACAATGAGCAGTTCTTC.

The chain recombines TRBV18 with TRBJ2-2; unclear D gene. There are 16 residues in the CDR3. V lost 1 base and J 2 bases, leaving 11 bases between the germline ends. CDR1 is KGHSH and CDR2 is LQKENI in the germline V gene. CDR3 amino acids: CASSPRSADNTGELFF. Here the CDR3 DNA reads TGTGCCAGCTCACCACGATCAGCAGATAACACCGGGGAGCTGTTTTTT.

The rearrangement uses TRBV7-9 and TRBJ2-5; TRBD1 might be the D (6 bases). V was cut by 1 base and J by 0 bases, with 9 bases left in between. The CDR3 contains 15 residues. From germline, CDR1 is SEHNR and CDR2 FQNEAQ (reference sequence). The CDR3 spells CASSLVAGDQETQYF. The CDR3 nucleotides are TGTGCCAGCAGCTTAGTGGCAGGGGACCAAGAGACCCAGTACTTC.

A few counts support this clone. The CDR3 sequence is CASRVGIATGYTF. DNA for the CDR3: TGTGCCAGCAGGGTGGGGATTGCGACTGGCTACACCTTC. The chain uses TRBV27 and TRBJ1-2; no clear D gene. Trimming took off 6 bases at V and 7 bases at J, with 15 bases between the two ends. Per germline, CDR1 MNHEY and CDR2 SMNVEV (reference sequence). The CDR3 consists of 13 residues.

In its sample, this clone was seen a few times. The J gene is TRBJ2-3, the V gene TRBV3-1 (or the pseudogene TRBV3-2); D might be TRBD1 (6 bases). CDR3 length equals 17 residues. In germline, CDR1 is LGHDT, CDR2 YNNKEL (reference sequence). The germline V and J ends were trimmed by 2 bases and 4 bases, with 19 bases remaining between them. In DNA, the CDR3 is TGTGCCAGCAGCCAAAGGCCAAGAGGGGGAGATCCAGATACGCAGTATTTT. Protein product: CASSQRPRGGDPDTQYF.

This clone occurred once. The gene calls are TRBV27 and TRBJ2-7, with TRBD2 matching 7 bases. The germline gives CDR1 MNHEY, CDR2 SMNVEV (reference sequence). The CDR3 spans 15 residues. The V and J ends lost 7 bases and 3 bases, in that order; junction bases with no gene match: 12. The CDR3 spells CASTSSAGEGYEQYF. CDR3 coding DNA: TGTGCCAGCACGTCCAGCGCGGGAGAAGGCTACGAGCAGTACTTC.

The J gene is TRBJ2-2, the V gene TRBV10-3, with 8 bases fitting TRBD2. This CDR3 contains 16 residues. The trim removed 6 bases at V and 0 bases at J, leaving 6 bases unmatched. In germline, CDR1 is ENHRY, CDR2 SYGVKD. CDR3 nucleotides: TGTGCCATCAGCACCTTTAGCGGGACGAACACCGGGGAGCTGTTTTTT. As protein: CAISTFSGTNTGELFF.

The chain joins TRBV24-1 to TRBJ2-5; D may correspond to TRBD1 or TRBD2 (5 bases each). Germline assignment: CDR1 KGHDR and CDR2 SFDVKD. The CDR3 length is 14 residues. V was trimmed by 3 bases and J by 4 bases, leaving 11 bases between them. DNA of the CDR3: TGTGCCACCAGTGATGGTAGGGGAGTAGAGACCCAGTACTTC. Its protein product is CATSDGRGVETQYF.

V gene TRBV9 combines with J gene TRBJ2-7; the match to TRBD1 covers 8 bases. V was pared by 0 bases and J by 5 bases, with 7 bases of the junction left unmatched. The CDR3 covers 15 residues. In germline, CDR1 is SGDLS, CDR2 YYNGEE. CDR3 DNA sequence: TGTGCCAGCAGCGTAGCTGGGACAGGTTGGGACGAGCAGTACTTC. Its protein product is CASSVAGTGWDEQYF.

V gene TRBV7-2 combines with J gene TRBJ1-2; D might be TRBD1 (6 bases). Germline V CDR1 and CDR2: SGHTA, FQGNSA. V was trimmed by 1 base and J by 8 bases, leaving 11 bases between them. This CDR3 region has 13 residues. DNA of the CDR3: TGTGCCAGCAGCTTAGGGTACAGGGACGGCTACACCTTC. Its protein is CASSLGYRDGYTF.

The V and J genes are TRBV29-1 and TRBJ1-1, with D unresolved. CDR1 is SQVTM and CDR2 is ANQGSEA in the germline V gene. CDR3 size: 13 residues. V dropped 3 bases and J dropped 2 bases, with 10 bases sitting between them. In DNA form, the CDR3 reads TGCAGCGTTGATCCCAGACAAAACACTGAAGCTTTCTTT. Translated: CSVDPRQNTEAFF.

This clone came up once. The J gene is TRBJ2-2, the V gene TRBV5-1; 7 nucleotides line up with TRBD2. The CDR3 contains 16 residues. Unmatched junction bases numbered 6, after V lost 1 base and J lost 3 bases. CDR1 is SGHRS, CDR2 YFSETQ, per germline. The chain's CDR3 is CASSLSAGEDTGELFF. For the CDR3, the DNA is TGCGCCAGCAGCTTGAGTGCGGGGGAGGACACCGGGGAGCTGTTTTTT.